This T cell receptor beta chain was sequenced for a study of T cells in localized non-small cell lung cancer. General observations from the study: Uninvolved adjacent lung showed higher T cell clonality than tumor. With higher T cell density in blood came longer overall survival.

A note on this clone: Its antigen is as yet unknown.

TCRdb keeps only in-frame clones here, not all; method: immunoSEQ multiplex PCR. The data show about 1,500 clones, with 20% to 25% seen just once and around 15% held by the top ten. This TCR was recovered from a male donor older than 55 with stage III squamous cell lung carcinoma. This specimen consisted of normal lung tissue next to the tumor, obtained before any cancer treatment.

The CDR3 loop is CASSTPGQALNEQFF. CDR3 sequence (DNA): TGTGCCAGCAGTACTCCGGGACAGGCTTTAAATGAGCAGTTCTTC. The chain uses TRBV6-8 and TRBJ2-1, with TRBD1 matching over 8 bases. With 5 bases clipped from V and 7 bases from J, the junction kept 10 bases outside the gene matches. CDR1 and CDR2 (germline): MNHGY, SAAAGT. The CDR3 length is 15 residues.